This T cell receptor (beta chain) emerged from a study of spatial heterogeneity in lung cancer. As for the study in general: The count of detected beta-chain sequences consistently exceeded that of alpha-chain sequences.

TCRdb itself ran the 5' RACE reads through MiXCR, one entry per CDR3 protein. The repertoire has 15,000 to 20,000 distinct CDR3 sequences, roughly 6.2% of them found once; the top ten carry 6.8%. The study's findings and limits: One measure, the expanded intratumoral alpha and beta TCR count, tracked tumor mutation counts. In tumor T cells, estimated coverage reached roughly 7.6% for alpha chains and around 12% for beta chains.

This clonotype was observed many times. Its antigen is unknown. Specified time point: sample taken at primary tumor resection. Trimming shortened V by 3 bases and J by 4 bases, and 11 bases separated the two germline ends. CDR3 length: 13 residues. Germline lookup yields CDR1 SGHNT and CDR2 YYREEE (reference sequence). V usage is TRBV5-4 and J usage is TRBJ2-7; D is unresolved. The sample here was lung tumor tissue, taken at surgery. This receptor was taken from a male donor with early-stage non-small cell lung cancer. The CDR3 nucleotides are TGTGCCAGCAGCTACGATCCGAGGTACGAGCAGTACTTC. Translated: CASSYDPRYEQYF.